Listed here is a single TCR beta chain. This record comes from a study of T-cell memory formation after mild COVID-19. This CDR3 spans 14 amino acids. V was cut by 2 bases and J by 2 bases, with 11 bases left in between. Germline-derived CDR1 and CDR2 are SGHKS and YYEKEE (reference sequence). MiXCR, applied by TCRdb to the 5' RACE reads, yields one record per CDR3 protein. The table shows more than 450,000 distinct CDR3 sequences, with roughly 17% occurring only once. The TCR originated in an adult woman who had mild COVID-19 (a few samples of this study predate the infection). Cell type and time point are not known. The sample comprised PBMCs or a T cell subset sorted from them (not recorded which). The gene calls are TRBV5-5 and TRBJ2-7; a weak D match, TRBD1 (6 bases). CDR3 residues: CASSLRGLTYEQYF. The CDR3 DNA reads TGTGCCAGCAGCTTAAGGGGGTTAACCTACGAGCAGTACTTC.